This TCR beta chain derives from a study of T cell responses to AZD1222 COVID-19 vaccine. Study conclusions and caveats: White British ancestry dominated among donors, who included more females, and clonal diversity was possibly underestimated. Two AZD1222 administrations were followed by greater Spike-specific TCR breadth and depth.

The table came from immunoSEQ multiplex PCR; TCRdb's copy has only in-frame clones and leaves some out. The profile shows 120,000 or so clones, roughly 92% of them singletons. Details on this clone: Its antigen remains unidentified.

Germline values: CDR1 SGHVS, CDR2 FNYEAQ. V was shortened by 1 base and J by 4 bases, with 10 bases between the two germline ends. This CDR3 region has 14 residues. The sequenced sample was peripheral blood, obtained 28 days after the second AZD1222 dose. The sequence derives from an adult who received the AZD1222 COVID-19 vaccine. The chain uses TRBV7-6 and TRBJ1-1; a possible D gene is TRBD1 (6 bases). The CDR3 loop is CASSLVLGGTEAFF. The CDR3 DNA follows: TGTGCCAGCAGCTTAGTATTAGGGGGCACTGAAGCTTTCTTT.